These T cell receptor beta chains were read from a single sample in a study of cytomegalovirus exposure and HLA in healthy donors. Repertoires were generated with immunoSEQ multiplex PCR, while TCRdb's copy carries only in-frame clones and drops some. The table records about 130,000 clones, about three quarters of them present only once. The sequenced material came from PBMCs. All receptors come from a man aged 25 to 40 in good health and CMV-seronegative. The CDR3 runs from the conserved cysteine through the conserved F or W. The D gene is left open where the match is weak. The listing skips clone size in some rows; elsewhere it reads once, few, many or a size class.

cdr3_nt: TGCAGTGCTAGGGCTCCGATTGAAGCTTTCTTT
cdr3_aa: CSARAPIEAFF
clone_size: NA
j_call: TRBJ1-1
v_call: TRBV20-1
d_call: NA

cdr3_nt: TGTGCCAGCAGTTTAATGGCAGGTAATCAGCCCCAGCATTTT
cdr3_aa: CASSLMAGNQPQHF
clone_size: NA
j_call: TRBJ1-5
v_call: TRBV28
d_call: NA

cdr3_nt: TGTGCCATCAGACCATTTACAGGGAATGAGCAGTTCTTC
cdr3_aa: CAIRPFTGNEQFF
clone_size: NA
j_call: TRBJ2-1
v_call: TRBV10-3
d_call: NA

cdr3_nt: TGTGCCAGCAGTTTGCCGACTAGCGGGGGGGCGAGCGGGGAGCTGTTTTTT
cdr3_aa: CASSLPTSGGASGELFF
clone_size: NA
j_call: TRBJ2-2
v_call: TRBV28
d_call: TRBD2

cdr3_nt: TGTGCCAGCAGTTACGCCCGTGGGGTTGAGGGAGAAAAACTGTTTTTT
cdr3_aa: CASSYARGVEGEKLFF
clone_size: NA
j_call: TRBJ1-4
v_call: TRBV6-5
d_call: NA

cdr3_nt: TGCGCCAGCAGCGTTGCCTCGTGGGGGGGAGTGTACGAGCAGTACTTC
cdr3_aa: CASSVASWGGVYEQYF
clone_size: once
j_call: TRBJ2-7
v_call: TRBV5-1
d_call: TRBD2

cdr3_nt: TGCGCCAGCAGCTTAGACCCCGGGACAGGGAGGACTGAAGCTTTCTTT
cdr3_aa: CASSLDPGTGRTEAFF
clone_size: NA
j_call: TRBJ1-1
v_call: TRBV5-1
d_call: TRBD1

cdr3_nt: TGTGCCAGCAGGAGAGCGGTAGCCGGGGAGCTGTTTTTT
cdr3_aa: CASRRAVAGELFF
clone_size: NA
j_call: TRBJ2-2
v_call: TRBV6-5
d_call: NA

cdr3_nt: TGTGCCAGCAGTGAAGCCGGGACAGGGGGCTGGAGCTATGGCTACACCTTC
cdr3_aa: CASSEAGTGGWSYGYTF
clone_size: NA
j_call: TRBJ1-2
v_call: TRBV6-1
d_call: TRBD1

cdr3_nt: TGTGCCAGCAGCCCTCTCGCGAAGGGAGCGGGGCACCAAGAGACCCAGTACTTC
cdr3_aa: CASSPLAKGAGHQETQYF
clone_size: NA
j_call: TRBJ2-5
v_call: TRBV5-6
d_call: TRBD2

cdr3_nt: TGTGCCAGCAGTCGGACAGGAAAATTAGGCTACACCTTC
cdr3_aa: CASSRTGKLGYTF
clone_size: NA
j_call: TRBJ1-2
v_call: TRBV6-5
d_call: TRBD1

cdr3_nt: TGTGCCAGCAGTTTCCTGGACAGGGACGGGGAAGCTTTCTTT
cdr3_aa: CASSFLDRDGEAFF
clone_size: few
j_call: TRBJ1-1
v_call: TRBV27
d_call: TRBD1

cdr3_nt: TGTGCCAGCACCGAAGCAACAGGGAACACTGAAGCTTTCTTT
cdr3_aa: CASTEATGNTEAFF
clone_size: once
j_call: TRBJ1-1
v_call: TRBV2
d_call: NA

cdr3_nt: TGCGCCAGCAGCCAAGATCGGGGAGGGGGCTACGAGCAGTACTTC
cdr3_aa: CASSQDRGGGYEQYF
clone_size: NA
j_call: TRBJ2-7
v_call: TRBV4-3
d_call: NA

cdr3_nt: TGTGCCAGCAGCGACCGGACTGGGAACACTGAAGCTTTCTTT
cdr3_aa: CASSDRTGNTEAFF
clone_size: NA
j_call: TRBJ1-1
v_call: TRBV11-1
d_call: NA

cdr3_nt: TGTGCCAGCTCACCGGGGGCGGGTGGTCGAGATACGCAGTATTTT
cdr3_aa: CASSPGAGGRDTQYF
clone_size: NA
j_call: TRBJ2-3
v_call: TRBV18
d_call: NA

cdr3_nt: TGTGCCAGCAGTCCTTACGATGGGGCCTTAATGGAAGCTTTCTTT
cdr3_aa: CASSPYDGALMEAFF
clone_size: NA
j_call: TRBJ1-1
v_call: TRBV13
d_call: NA

cdr3_nt: TGTGCCAGCAGTTTATTAGGGATTCGGGGAAATCAGCCCCAGCATTTT
cdr3_aa: CASSLLGIRGNQPQHF
clone_size: NA
j_call: TRBJ1-5
v_call: TRBV27
d_call: NA

cdr3_nt: TGCGCCAGCAGCCAAGATTCAGGTCCCCACTACGAGCAGTACTTC
cdr3_aa: CASSQDSGPHYEQYF
clone_size: few
j_call: TRBJ2-7
v_call: TRBV4-3
d_call: NA

cdr3_nt: TGTGCCTGGATCCGGACAGGGGCCGAGCAGTACTTC
cdr3_aa: CAWIRTGAEQYF
clone_size: NA
j_call: TRBJ2-7
v_call: TRBV30
d_call: TRBD1

cdr3_nt: TGCGCCAGCAGCCAAGTGCGGACAGGGATAGCGAACACTGAAGCTTTCTTT
cdr3_aa: CASSQVRTGIANTEAFF
clone_size: NA
j_call: TRBJ1-1
v_call: TRBV4-1
d_call: TRBD1

cdr3_nt: TGTGCCAGCAGTTTAAAAGATCCTGCGGAGCGGCCTGGAAACACCATATATTTT
cdr3_aa: CASSLKDPAERPGNTIYF
clone_size: NA
j_call: TRBJ1-3
v_call: TRBV28
d_call: NA

cdr3_nt: TGCGCCAGCAGCTTGGGAGGACAGGGCATGACCATATATTTT
cdr3_aa: CASSLGGQGMTIYF
clone_size: once
j_call: TRBJ1-3
v_call: TRBV5-1
d_call: TRBD1

cdr3_nt: TGTGCCAGCAGCTCCCCCTTGGGCTACGAGCAGTACTTC
cdr3_aa: CASSSPLGYEQYF
clone_size: NA
j_call: TRBJ2-7
v_call: TRBV13
d_call: NA

cdr3_nt: TGTGCCAGCACCGATATAGGGGCAACTAATGAAAAACTGTTTTTT
cdr3_aa: CASTDIGATNEKLFF
clone_size: NA
j_call: TRBJ1-4
v_call: TRBV11-2
d_call: NA

cdr3_nt: TGTGCCAGCACCATACAGGGGGTCGGTAATTCACCCCTCCACTTT
cdr3_aa: CASTIQGVGNSPLHF
clone_size: once
j_call: TRBJ1-6
v_call: TRBV2
d_call: TRBD1

cdr3_nt: TGTGCCAGCAGCTCACCCCACGGGGAACTGTTTTTT
cdr3_aa: CASSSPHGELFF
clone_size: NA
j_call: TRBJ1-4
v_call: TRBV11-2
d_call: NA

cdr3_nt: TGTGCTAGTGGTCCCCGGACAGGACCAACTAATGAAAAACTGTTTTTT
cdr3_aa: CASGPRTGPTNEKLFF
clone_size: NA
j_call: TRBJ1-4
v_call: TRBV12-5
d_call: TRBD1

cdr3_nt: TGTGCCAGCAGCTCGAGGGGGCAAGAGACCCAGTACTTC
cdr3_aa: CASSSRGQETQYF
clone_size: NA
j_call: TRBJ2-5
v_call: TRBV5-5
d_call: NA

cdr3_nt: TGTGCCAGCAGTGAATTCAGACCCCTGGCGGGCTATGGCTACACCTTC
cdr3_aa: CASSEFRPLAGYGYTF
clone_size: NA
j_call: TRBJ1-2
v_call: TRBV6-1
d_call: NA

cdr3_nt: TGTGCCAGTAGTGAATCTACAGGGGGCGCGGGTGGCTACACCTTC
cdr3_aa: CASSESTGGAGGYTF
clone_size: NA
j_call: TRBJ1-2
v_call: TRBV19
d_call: TRBD1

cdr3_nt: TGCGCCAGCAGCCCCGGGGACATGACGTCCTACGAGCAGTACTTC
cdr3_aa: CASSPGDMTSYEQYF
clone_size: NA
j_call: TRBJ2-7
v_call: TRBV5-1
d_call: NA

cdr3_nt: TGTGCCAGCACCCGAGCGGGGGGGCAAGAGACCCAGTACTTC
cdr3_aa: CASTRAGGQETQYF
clone_size: NA
j_call: TRBJ2-5
v_call: TRBV27
d_call: TRBD2

cdr3_nt: TGTTCCAGCAGCGCAAGACGAAGGGGATTCTCCTACAATGAGCAGTTCTTC
cdr3_aa: CSSSARRRGFSYNEQFF
clone_size: NA
j_call: TRBJ2-1
v_call: TRBV7-9
d_call: NA

cdr3_nt: TGTGCCAGTAGTATCGTACAAGTGGCGGCCGCTGAAGCTTTCTTT
cdr3_aa: CASSIVQVAAAEAFF
clone_size: NA
j_call: TRBJ1-1
v_call: TRBV19
d_call: NA

cdr3_nt: TGTGCCAGCAGTGACAGGACAGGGGGCGATTCACCCCTCCACTTT
cdr3_aa: CASSDRTGGDSPLHF
clone_size: few
j_call: TRBJ1-6
v_call: TRBV2
d_call: TRBD1

cdr3_nt: TGTGCCATCAGTGAAGGGACAGTGTACACTGAAGCTTTCTTT
cdr3_aa: CAISEGTVYTEAFF
clone_size: few
j_call: TRBJ1-1
v_call: TRBV10-3
d_call: TRBD1

cdr3_nt: TGTGCCAGCAGCCCAACCCGGGACAGGGGGAAGAACGAGCAGTACTTC
cdr3_aa: CASSPTRDRGKNEQYF
clone_size: NA
j_call: TRBJ2-7
v_call: TRBV7-9
d_call: TRBD1

cdr3_nt: TGCGCCAGCAGCTTGAGTGGCATGAACACTGAAGCTTTCTTT
cdr3_aa: CASSLSGMNTEAFF
clone_size: NA
j_call: TRBJ1-1
v_call: TRBV5-1
d_call: NA

cdr3_nt: TGTGCCAGCAGCTTAAGGACTCGGACAGGGGTTGGAAGTGGCTACACCTTC
cdr3_aa: CASSLRTRTGVGSGYTF
clone_size: few
j_call: TRBJ1-2
v_call: TRBV7-8
d_call: TRBD1

cdr3_nt: TGTGCCAGCAGTTTGGATGGGCTGAATGAGCAGTTCTTC
cdr3_aa: CASSLDGLNEQFF
clone_size: NA
j_call: TRBJ2-1
v_call: TRBV28
d_call: NA

cdr3_nt: TGCGCCAGCAGCCCCCTGCCGGGGTTGCGAGAGACCCAGTACTTC
cdr3_aa: CASSPLPGLRETQYF
clone_size: NA
j_call: TRBJ2-5
v_call: TRBV4-1
d_call: NA

cdr3_nt: TGTGCCAGCAGTGAATATCGATGGGGACAGCAGGGATCTTTCTTT
cdr3_aa: CASSEYRWGQQGSFF
clone_size: NA
j_call: TRBJ1-1
v_call: TRBV25-1
d_call: TRBD1

cdr3_nt: TGTGCCAGCGAACGACAGGAGAGCCATGAGCAGTTCTTC
cdr3_aa: CASERQESHEQFF
clone_size: NA
j_call: TRBJ2-1
v_call: TRBV6-1
d_call: NA

cdr3_nt: TGCAGTCATCCGCAGGGGGCTACTTCGGGAGCCGGGGAGCTGTTTTTT
cdr3_aa: CSHPQGATSGAGELFF
clone_size: NA
j_call: TRBJ2-2
v_call: TRBV29-1
d_call: TRBD1